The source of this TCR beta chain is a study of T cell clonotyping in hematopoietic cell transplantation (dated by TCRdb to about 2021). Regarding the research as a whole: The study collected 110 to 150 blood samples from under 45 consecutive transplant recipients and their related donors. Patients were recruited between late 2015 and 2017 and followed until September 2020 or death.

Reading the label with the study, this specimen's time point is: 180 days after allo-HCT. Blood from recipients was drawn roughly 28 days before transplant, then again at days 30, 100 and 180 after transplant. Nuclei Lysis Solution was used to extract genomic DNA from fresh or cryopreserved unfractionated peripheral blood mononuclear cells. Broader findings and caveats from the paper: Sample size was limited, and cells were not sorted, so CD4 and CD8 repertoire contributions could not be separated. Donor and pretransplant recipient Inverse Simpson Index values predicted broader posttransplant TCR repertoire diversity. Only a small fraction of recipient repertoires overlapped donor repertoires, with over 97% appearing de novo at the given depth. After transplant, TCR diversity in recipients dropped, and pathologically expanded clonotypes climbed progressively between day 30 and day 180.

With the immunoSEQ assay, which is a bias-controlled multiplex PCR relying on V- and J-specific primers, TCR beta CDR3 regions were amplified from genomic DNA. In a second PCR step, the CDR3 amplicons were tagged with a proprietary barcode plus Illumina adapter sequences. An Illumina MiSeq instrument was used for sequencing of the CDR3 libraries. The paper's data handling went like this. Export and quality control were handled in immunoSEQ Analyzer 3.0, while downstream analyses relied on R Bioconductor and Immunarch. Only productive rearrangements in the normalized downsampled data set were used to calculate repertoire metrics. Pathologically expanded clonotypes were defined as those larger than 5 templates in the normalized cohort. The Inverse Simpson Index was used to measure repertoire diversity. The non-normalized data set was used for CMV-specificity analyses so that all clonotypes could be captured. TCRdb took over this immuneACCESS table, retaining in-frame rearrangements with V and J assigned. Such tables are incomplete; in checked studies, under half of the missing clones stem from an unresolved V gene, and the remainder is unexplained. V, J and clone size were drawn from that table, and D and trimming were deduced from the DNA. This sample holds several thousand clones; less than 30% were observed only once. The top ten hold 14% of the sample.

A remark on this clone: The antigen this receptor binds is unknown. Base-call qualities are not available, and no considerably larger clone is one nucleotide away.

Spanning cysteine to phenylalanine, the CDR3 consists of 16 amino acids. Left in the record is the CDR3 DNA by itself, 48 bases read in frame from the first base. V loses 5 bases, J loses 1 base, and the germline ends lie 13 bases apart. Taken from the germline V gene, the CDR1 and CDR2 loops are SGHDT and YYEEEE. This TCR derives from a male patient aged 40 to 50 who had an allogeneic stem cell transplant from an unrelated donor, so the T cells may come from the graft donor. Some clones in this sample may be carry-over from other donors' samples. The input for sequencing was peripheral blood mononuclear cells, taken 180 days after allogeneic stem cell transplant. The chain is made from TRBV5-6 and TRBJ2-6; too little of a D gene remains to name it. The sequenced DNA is TGTGCCAGCAGTTCGGGTCTGGGGTCTGGGGCCAACGTCCTGACTTTC. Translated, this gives CASSSGLGSGANVLTF.